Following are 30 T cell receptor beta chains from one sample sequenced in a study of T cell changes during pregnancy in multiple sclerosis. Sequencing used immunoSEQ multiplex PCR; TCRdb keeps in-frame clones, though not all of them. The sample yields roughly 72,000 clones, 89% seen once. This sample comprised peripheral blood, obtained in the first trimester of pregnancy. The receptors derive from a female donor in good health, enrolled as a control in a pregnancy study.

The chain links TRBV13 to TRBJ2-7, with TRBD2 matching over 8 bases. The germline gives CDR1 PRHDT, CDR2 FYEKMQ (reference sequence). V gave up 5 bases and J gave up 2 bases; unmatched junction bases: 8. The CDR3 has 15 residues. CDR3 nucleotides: TGTGCCAGCAGCACGACGCTTAGCGGGACCTACGAGCAGTACTTC. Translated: CASSTTLSGTYEQYF.

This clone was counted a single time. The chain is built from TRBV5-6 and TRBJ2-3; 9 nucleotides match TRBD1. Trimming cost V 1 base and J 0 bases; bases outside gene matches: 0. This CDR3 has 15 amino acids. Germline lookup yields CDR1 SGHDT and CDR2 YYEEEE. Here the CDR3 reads CASSLTGGSTDTQYF. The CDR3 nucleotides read TGTGCCAGCAGCTTGACAGGGGGCAGCACAGATACGCAGTATTTT.

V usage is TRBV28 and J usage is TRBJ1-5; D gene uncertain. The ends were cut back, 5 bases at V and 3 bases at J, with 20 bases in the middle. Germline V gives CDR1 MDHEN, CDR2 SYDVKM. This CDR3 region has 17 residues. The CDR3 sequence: CASSPLPRGSINQPQHF. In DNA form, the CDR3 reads TGTGCCAGCAGTCCATTACCCCGAGGGTCAATCAATCAGCCCCAGCATTTT.

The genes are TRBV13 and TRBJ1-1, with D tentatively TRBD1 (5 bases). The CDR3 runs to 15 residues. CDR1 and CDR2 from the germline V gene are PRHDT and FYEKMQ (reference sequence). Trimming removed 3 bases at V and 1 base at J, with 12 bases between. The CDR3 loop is CASSLSGRTNTEAFF. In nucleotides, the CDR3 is TGTGCCAGCAGCTTGTCAGGGCGAACGAACACTGAAGCTTTCTTT.

CDR3 loop: CASSLDLGTGGAFF. Written as DNA, the CDR3 is TGTGCCAGCAGCTTAGATCTAGGAACAGGGGGAGCTTTCTTT. This chain connects TRBV11-3 to TRBJ1-1; 8 bases align to TRBD1. CDR3 length: 14 amino acids. Losses at the gene ends were 0 bases for V and 10 bases for J; bases not matched to a gene: 7. CDR1 SGHNT and CDR2 YENEEA come from the germline V gene. The full variable domain, rest sourced from reference TRBV11-3 and TRBJ1-1, is EAGVVQSPRYKIIEKKQPVAFWCNPISGHNTLYWYLQNLGQGPELLIRYENEEAVDDSQLPKDRFSAERLKGVDSTLKIQPAELGDSAVYLCASSLDLGTGGAFFGQGTRLTVV.

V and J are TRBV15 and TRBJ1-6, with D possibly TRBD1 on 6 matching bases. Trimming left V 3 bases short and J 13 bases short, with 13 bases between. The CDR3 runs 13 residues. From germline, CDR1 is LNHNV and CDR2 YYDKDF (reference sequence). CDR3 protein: CATSSPRGIPLHF. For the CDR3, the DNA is TGTGCCACCAGCAGCCCCAGGGGCATTCCCCTCCACTTT.

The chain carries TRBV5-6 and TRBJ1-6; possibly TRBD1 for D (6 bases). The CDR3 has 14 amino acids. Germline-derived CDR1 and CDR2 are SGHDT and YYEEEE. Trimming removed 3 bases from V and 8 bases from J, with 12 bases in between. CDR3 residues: CASSSPGHYSPLHF. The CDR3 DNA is TGTGCCAGCAGCTCACCGGGACACTATTCACCCCTCCACTTT.

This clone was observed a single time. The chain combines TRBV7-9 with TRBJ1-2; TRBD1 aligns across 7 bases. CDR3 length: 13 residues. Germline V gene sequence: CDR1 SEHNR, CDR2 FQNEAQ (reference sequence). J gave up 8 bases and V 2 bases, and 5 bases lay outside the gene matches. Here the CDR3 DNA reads TGTGCCAGCAGCTTAAGACAGGGTGACGGCTACACCTTC. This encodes CASSLRQGDGYTF. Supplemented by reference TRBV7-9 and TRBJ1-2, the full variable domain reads DTGVSQNPRHKITKRGQNVTFRCDPISEHNRLYWYRQTLGQGPEFLTYFQNEAQLEKSRLLSDRFSAERPKGSFSTLEIQRTEQGDSAMYLCASSLRQGDGYTFGSGTRLTVV.

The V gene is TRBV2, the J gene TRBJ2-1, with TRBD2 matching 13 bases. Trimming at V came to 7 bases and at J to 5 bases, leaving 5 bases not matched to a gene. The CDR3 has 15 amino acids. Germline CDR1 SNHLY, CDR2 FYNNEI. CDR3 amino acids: CASIVGLAGDNEQFF. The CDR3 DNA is TGTGCCAGCATTGTAGGACTAGCGGGGGACAATGAGCAGTTCTTC.

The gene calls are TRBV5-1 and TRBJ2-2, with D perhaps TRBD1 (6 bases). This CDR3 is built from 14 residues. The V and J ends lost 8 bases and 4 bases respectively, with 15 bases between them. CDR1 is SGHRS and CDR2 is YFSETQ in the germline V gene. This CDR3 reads CASTLQGGTGELFF. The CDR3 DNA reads TGCGCCAGTACACTACAGGGTGGCACCGGGGAGCTGTTTTTT.

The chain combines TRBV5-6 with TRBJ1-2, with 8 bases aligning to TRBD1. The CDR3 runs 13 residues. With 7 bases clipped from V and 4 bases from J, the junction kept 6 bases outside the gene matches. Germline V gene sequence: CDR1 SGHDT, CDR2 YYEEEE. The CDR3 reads CASRYGQGYGYTF. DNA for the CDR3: TGTGCCAGCCGCTACGGACAGGGCTATGGCTACACCTTC. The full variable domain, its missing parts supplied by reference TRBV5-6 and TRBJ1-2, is DAGVTQSPTHLIKTRGQQVTLRCSPKSGHDTVSWYQQALGQGPQFIFQYYEEEERQRGNFPDRFSGHQFPNYSSELNVNALLLGDSALYLCASRYGQGYGYTFGSGTRLTVV.

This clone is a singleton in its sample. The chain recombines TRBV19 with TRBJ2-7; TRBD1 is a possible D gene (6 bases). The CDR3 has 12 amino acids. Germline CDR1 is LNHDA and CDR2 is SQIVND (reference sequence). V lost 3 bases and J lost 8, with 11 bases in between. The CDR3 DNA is TGTGCCAGTAGTATGAGACAGGCGAAGCAGTACTTC. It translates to CASSMRQAKQYF.

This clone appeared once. DNA for the CDR3: TGCGCCAGCAGCTTGAGAACTGGAGGGGGCTACACCTTC. Translated: CASSLRTGGGYTF. V and J are TRBV5-1 and TRBJ1-2, with unresolved D. Germline CDR1 and CDR2: SGHRS and YFSETQ. Trimming removed 1 base from V and 8 bases from J, with 12 bases in between. The CDR3 is made up of 13 amino acids.

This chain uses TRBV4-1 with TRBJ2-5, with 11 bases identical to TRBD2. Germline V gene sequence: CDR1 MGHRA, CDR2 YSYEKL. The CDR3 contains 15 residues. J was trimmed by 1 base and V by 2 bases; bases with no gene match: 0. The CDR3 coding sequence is TGCGCCAGCAGCCAACTAGCGGGGGGCCAAGAGACCCAGTACTTC. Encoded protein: CASSQLAGGQETQYF.

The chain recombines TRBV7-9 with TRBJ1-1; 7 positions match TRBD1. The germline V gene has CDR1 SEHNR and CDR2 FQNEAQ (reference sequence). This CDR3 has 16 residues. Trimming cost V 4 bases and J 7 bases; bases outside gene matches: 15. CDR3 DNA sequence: TGTGCCAGCAGCTCCCGACAGGGTGCTTCCACGAATGAAGCTTTCTTT. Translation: CASSSRQGASTNEAFF.

As DNA, the CDR3 is TGTGCCAGCAGGACGGGACTAGCGGCTAACACCGGGGAGCTGTTTTTT. It codes for CASRTGLAANTGELFF. The genes are TRBV9 and TRBJ2-2, with 11 nucleotides matching TRBD2. The V segment lost 5 bases and the J segment 2 bases; nucleotides outside the gene matches: 5. CDR1 and CDR2 from the germline V gene are SGDLS and YYNGEE. The CDR3 sequence is 16 residues long.

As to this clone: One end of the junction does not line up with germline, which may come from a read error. The CDR3 DNA reads TGTGCCAGCAGCCAAGAAAACAGGGGGAGGGCGGCGGGCTTT. Encoded protein: CASSQENRGRAAGF. The chain recombines TRBV4-2 with TRBJ1-1, with TRBD1 identical over 8 bases. This CDR3 region has 14 residues. Germline V gene data show CDR1 as LGHNA and CDR2 as YNFKEQ.

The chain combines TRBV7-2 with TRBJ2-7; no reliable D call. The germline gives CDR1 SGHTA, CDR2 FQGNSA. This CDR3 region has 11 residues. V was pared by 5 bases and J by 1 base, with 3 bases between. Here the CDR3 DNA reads TGTGCCAGCAGCCCTTCCTACGAGCAGTACTTC. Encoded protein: CASSPSYEQYF.

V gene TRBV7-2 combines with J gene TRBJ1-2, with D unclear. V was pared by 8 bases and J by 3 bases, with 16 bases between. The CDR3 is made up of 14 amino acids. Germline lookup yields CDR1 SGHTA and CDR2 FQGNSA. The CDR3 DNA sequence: TGTGCCAGCGTAGAAAGAGCTTCCGACTATGGCTACACCTTC. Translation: CASVERASDYGYTF.

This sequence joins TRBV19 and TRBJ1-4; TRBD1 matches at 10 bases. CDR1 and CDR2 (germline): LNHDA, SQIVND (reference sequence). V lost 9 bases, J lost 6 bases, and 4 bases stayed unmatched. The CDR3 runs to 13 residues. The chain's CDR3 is CARTDRGDEKLFF. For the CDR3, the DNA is TGTGCCAGAACGGACAGGGGGGATGAAAAACTGTTTTTT.

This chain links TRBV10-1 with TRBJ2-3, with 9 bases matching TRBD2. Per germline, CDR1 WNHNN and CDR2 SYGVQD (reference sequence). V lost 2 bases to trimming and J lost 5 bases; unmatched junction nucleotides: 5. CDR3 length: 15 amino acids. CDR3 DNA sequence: TGCGCCAGCAGTGAGAAGGGACTAGCAGTAGATACGCAGTATTTT. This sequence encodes CASSEKGLAVDTQYF.

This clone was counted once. The chain's CDR3 is CASSPTGEQFF. The DNA of the CDR3 is TGTGCCAGCAGCCCGACGGGAGAGCAGTTCTTC. The J gene is TRBJ2-1, the V gene TRBV6-1, with TRBD2 as a possible D gene (5 bases). The CDR3 runs to 11 residues. Per the germline V gene, CDR1 is MNHNS and CDR2 is SASEGT. V gave up 6 bases and J gave up 10 bases, with 10 bases separating them.

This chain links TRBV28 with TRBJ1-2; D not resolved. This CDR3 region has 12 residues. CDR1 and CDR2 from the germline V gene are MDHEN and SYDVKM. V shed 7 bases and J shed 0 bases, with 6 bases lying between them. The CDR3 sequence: CASKIANYGYTF. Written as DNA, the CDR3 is TGTGCCAGCAAAATCGCTAACTATGGCTACACCTTC.

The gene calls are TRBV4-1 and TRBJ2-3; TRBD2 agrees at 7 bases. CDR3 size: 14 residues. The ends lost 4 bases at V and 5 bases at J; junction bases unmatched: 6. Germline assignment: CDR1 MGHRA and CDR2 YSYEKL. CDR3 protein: CASSPLGGGDTQYF. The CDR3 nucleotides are TGCGCCAGCAGCCCTTTGGGGGGGGGAGATACGCAGTATTTT.

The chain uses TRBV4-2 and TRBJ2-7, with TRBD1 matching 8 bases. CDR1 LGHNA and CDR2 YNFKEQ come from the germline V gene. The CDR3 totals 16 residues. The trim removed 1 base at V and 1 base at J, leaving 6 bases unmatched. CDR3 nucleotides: TGTGCCAGCAGCCAAGTTGCTCGGGACAGGTCCTACGAGCAGTACTTC. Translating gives CASSQVARDRSYEQYF.

CDR3 in DNA: TGTGCCAGTAGTCAGGGGGGCTGGGATCATCAGCCCCAGCATTTT. It is translated as CASSQGGWDHQPQHF. The V and J genes are TRBV19 and TRBJ1-5; 7 nucleotides match TRBD1. V dropped 5 bases and J dropped 5; count of bases not matched to a gene: 9. Per the germline V gene, CDR1 is LNHDA and CDR2 is SQIVND (reference sequence). This CDR3 contains 15 residues.

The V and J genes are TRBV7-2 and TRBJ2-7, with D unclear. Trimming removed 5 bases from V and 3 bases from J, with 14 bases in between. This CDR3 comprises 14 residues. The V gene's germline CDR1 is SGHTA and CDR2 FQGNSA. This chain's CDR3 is CASSPRVRDYEQYF. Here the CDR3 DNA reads TGTGCCAGCAGCCCACGGGTCAGAGACTACGAGCAGTACTTC.

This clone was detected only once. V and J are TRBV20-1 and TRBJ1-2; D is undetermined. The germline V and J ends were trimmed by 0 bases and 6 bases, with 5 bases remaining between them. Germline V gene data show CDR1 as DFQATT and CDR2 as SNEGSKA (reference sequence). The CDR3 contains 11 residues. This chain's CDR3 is CSARERNGYTF. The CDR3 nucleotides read TGCAGTGCTAGAGAGAGGAATGGCTACACCTTC.

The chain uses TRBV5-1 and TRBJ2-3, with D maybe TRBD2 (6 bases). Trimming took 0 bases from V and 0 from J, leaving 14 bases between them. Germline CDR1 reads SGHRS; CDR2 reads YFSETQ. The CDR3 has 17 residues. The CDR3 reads CASSLAVGTPSTDTQYF. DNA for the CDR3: TGCGCCAGCAGCTTGGCCGTCGGGACTCCTAGCACAGATACGCAGTATTTT.

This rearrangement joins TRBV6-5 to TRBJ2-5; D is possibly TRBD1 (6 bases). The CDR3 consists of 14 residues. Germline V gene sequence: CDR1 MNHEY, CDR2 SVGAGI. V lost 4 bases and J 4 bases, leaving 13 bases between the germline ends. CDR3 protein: CASSSNRVRETQYF. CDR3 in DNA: TGTGCCAGCAGTTCCAACAGGGTACGAGAGACCCAGTACTTC.